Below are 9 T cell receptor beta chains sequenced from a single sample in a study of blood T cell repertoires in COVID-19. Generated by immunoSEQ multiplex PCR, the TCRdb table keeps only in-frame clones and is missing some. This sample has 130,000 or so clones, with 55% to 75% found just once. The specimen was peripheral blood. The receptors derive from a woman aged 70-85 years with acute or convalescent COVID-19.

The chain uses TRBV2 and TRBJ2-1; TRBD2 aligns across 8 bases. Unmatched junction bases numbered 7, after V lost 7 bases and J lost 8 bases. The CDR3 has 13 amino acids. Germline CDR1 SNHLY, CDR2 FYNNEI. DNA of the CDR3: TGTGCCAGCAAAAAGCGGGAGATGGATGAGCAGTTCTTC. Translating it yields CASKKREMDEQFF. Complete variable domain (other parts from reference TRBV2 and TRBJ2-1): EPEVTQTPSHQVTQMGQEVILRCVPISNHLYFYWYRQILGQKVEFLVSFYNNEISEKSEIFDDQFSVERPDGSNFTLKIRSTKLEDSAMYFCASKKREMDEQFFGPGTRLTVL.

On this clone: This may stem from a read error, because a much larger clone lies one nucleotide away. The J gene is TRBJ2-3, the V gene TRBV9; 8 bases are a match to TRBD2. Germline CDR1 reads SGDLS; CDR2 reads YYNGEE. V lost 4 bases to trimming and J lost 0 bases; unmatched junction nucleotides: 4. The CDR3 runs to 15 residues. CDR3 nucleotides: TGTGCCAGCAGCCGTAGCGGGGCTAGCACAGATACGCAGTATTTT. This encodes CASSRSGASTDTQYF. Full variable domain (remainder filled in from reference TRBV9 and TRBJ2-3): DSGVTQTPKHLITATGQRVTLRCSPRSGDLSVYWYQQSLDQGLQFLIQYYNGEERAKGNILERFSAQQFPDLHSELNLSSLELGDSALYFCASSRSGASTDTQYFGPGTRLTVL.

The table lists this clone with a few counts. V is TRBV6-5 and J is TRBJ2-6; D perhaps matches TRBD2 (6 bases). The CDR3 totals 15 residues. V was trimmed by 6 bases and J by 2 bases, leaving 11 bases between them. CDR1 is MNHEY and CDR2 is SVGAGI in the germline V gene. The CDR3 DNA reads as TGTGCCAGCAGGGAGGGCCCCCCTGGGGCCAACGTCCTGACTTTC. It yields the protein CASREGPPGANVLTF.

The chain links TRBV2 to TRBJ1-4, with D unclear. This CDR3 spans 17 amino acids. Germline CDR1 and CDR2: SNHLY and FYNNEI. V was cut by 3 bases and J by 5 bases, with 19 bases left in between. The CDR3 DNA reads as TGTGCCAGCAGTGAGACCCTCGCGACTGGCCAAAATGAAAAACTGTTTTTT. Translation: CASSETLATGQNEKLFF.

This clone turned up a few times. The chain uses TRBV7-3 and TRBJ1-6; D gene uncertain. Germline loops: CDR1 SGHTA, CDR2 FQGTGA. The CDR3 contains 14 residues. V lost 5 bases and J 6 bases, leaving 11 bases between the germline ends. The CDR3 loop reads CASSPGGSNSPLHF. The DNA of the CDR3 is TGTGCCAGCAGCCCCGGCGGGTCTAATTCACCCCTCCACTTT.

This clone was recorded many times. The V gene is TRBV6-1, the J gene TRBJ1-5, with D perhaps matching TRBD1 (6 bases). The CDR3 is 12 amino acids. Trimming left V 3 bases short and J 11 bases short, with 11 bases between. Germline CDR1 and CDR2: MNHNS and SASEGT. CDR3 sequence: CASSDWSGAQHF. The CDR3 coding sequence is TGTGCCAGCAGTGATTGGTCAGGGGCCCAGCATTTT.

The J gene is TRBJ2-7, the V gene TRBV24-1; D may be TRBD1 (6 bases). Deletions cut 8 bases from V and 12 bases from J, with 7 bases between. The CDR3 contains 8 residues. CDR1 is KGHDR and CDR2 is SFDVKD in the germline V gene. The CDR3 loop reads CATKGGYF. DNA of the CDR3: TGTGCCACCAAAGGGGGGTACTTC.

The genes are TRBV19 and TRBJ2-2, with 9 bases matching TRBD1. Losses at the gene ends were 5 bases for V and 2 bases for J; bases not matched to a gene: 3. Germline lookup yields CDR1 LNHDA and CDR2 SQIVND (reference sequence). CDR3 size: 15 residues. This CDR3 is CASSVTGGNTGELFF. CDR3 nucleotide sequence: TGTGCCAGTAGTGTGACAGGGGGAAACACCGGGGAGCTGTTTTTT.

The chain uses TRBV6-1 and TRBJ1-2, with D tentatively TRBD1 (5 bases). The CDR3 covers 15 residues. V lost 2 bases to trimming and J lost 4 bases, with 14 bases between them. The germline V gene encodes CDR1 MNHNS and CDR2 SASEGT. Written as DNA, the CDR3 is TGTGCCAGCAGTGAATCCCAGGGTGGGGTCTATGGCTACACCTTC. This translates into CASSESQGGVYGYTF.